These 22 T cell receptor beta chains were sequenced from one sample in a study of blood T cell repertoires in COVID-19. Clones were read by immunoSEQ multiplex PCR, and TCRdb kept only the in-frame ones, dropping some. The sample consists of about 250,000 clones, over 80% of them appearing once. The source material was PBMCs or T cells enriched from blood (not recorded which). These receptors were obtained from a woman between 40 and 55 years old who had been exposed to COVID-19.

The V call is TRBV6-1, the J call TRBJ1-4, with D hard to call. Trimming stripped 3 bases from V and 4 bases from J, with 9 bases between. The CDR3 totals 14 residues. Germline lookup yields CDR1 MNHNS and CDR2 SASEGT. CDR3: CASSDEADNEKLFF. Here the CDR3 DNA reads TGTGCCAGCAGTGACGAGGCGGATAATGAAAAACTGTTTTTT.

This clone showed up just a few times. This rearrangement joins TRBV9 to TRBJ1-2; 8 bases line up with TRBD1. The CDR3 covers 14 residues. The trim removed 0 bases at V and 10 bases at J, leaving 8 bases unmatched. Germline V lookup: CDR1 SGDLS, CDR2 YYNGEE. This chain's CDR3 is CASSVGGQGADYTF. Written as DNA, the CDR3 is TGTGCCAGCAGCGTAGGTGGGCAGGGGGCGGACTACACCTTC.

V is TRBV28 and J is TRBJ2-7; 7 positions agree with TRBD1. Germline V gene data show CDR1 as MDHEN and CDR2 as SYDVKM. This CDR3 is built from 14 residues. With V trimmed by 3 bases and J by 2 bases, 4 bases remained unmatched. The DNA for the CDR3 is TGTGCCAGCAGTTTCGCCGGGACAGCCTACGAGCAGTACTTC. It is translated as CASSFAGTAYEQYF.

V gene TRBV7-9 combines with J gene TRBJ1-2; D may be TRBD1 (6 bases). The CDR3 loop spans 13 amino acids. CDR1 is SEHNR, CDR2 FQNEAQ, per germline (reference sequence). V lost 5 bases, J lost 8 bases, and 15 bases lay in between. The CDR3 spells CASSPGTLGGYTF. In nucleotides, the CDR3 is TGTGCCAGCAGCCCCGGGACATTGGGCGGCTACACCTTC.

This clone appeared once. This chain connects TRBV4-3 to TRBJ1-4; tentative D call: TRBD1 (6 bases). V was trimmed by 8 bases and J by 5 bases, leaving 24 bases between them. Germline V gives CDR1 LGHNA, CDR2 YSLEER. The CDR3 is 17 residues long. The CDR3 reads CASSRIGGKGENEKLFF. The CDR3 region has the DNA TGCGCCAGCTCCAGGATAGGGGGAAAGGGGGAAAATGAAAAACTGTTTTTT.

The J gene is TRBJ2-3, the V gene TRBV21-1; the table's D gene call, TRBD2, was not cross checked with the DNA. TRBV21-1 is designated a pseudogene. This CDR3 region has 16 residues. The CDR3 nucleotides are TGTGCCAGCAGCAAAGGGGGGGGCCACCGCACAGATACGCAGTATTTT. Protein: CASSKGGGHRTDTQYF.

V usage is TRBV19 and J usage is TRBJ1-4, with 9 bases that match TRBD1. V trimming: 7 bases; J trimming: 4 bases; junction bases outside the gene matches: 7. The germline gives CDR1 LNHDA, CDR2 SQIVND (reference sequence). The CDR3 sequence is 15 residues long. DNA for the CDR3: TGTGCCAGTACCCCTCGACAGGGGGGTAATGAAAAACTGTTTTTT. Translation gives CASTPRQGGNEKLFF.

The CDR3 is CASSPLGLAAYNEQFF. CDR3 in DNA: TGTGCCAGCAGCCCACTTGGGCTAGCGGCATACAATGAGCAGTTCTTC. The chain couples TRBV11-3 to TRBJ2-1, with 7 nucleotides matching TRBD2. CDR3 length: 16 residues. Trimming cost V 5 bases and J 4 bases; bases outside gene matches: 11. Germline V gene lookup returns CDR1 SGHNT and CDR2 YENEEA.

This sequence joins TRBV29-1 and TRBJ2-1; 8 bases line up with TRBD1. With 2 bases clipped from V and 10 bases from J, the junction kept 7 bases outside the gene matches. This CDR3 comprises 13 residues. The V gene's germline CDR1 is SQVTM and CDR2 ANQGSEA. In nucleotides, the CDR3 is TGCAGCGTTGAATACGTTCAGGGGGCGGAGCAGTTCTTC. Residues: CSVEYVQGAEQFF.

The chain links TRBV7-2 to TRBJ2-7; 10 bases fit TRBD1. The CDR3 extends over 15 amino acids. V lost 5 bases to trimming and J lost 5 bases; unmatched junction nucleotides: 9. The germline CDR1 and CDR2 sequences are SGHTA and FQGNSA. CDR3 sequence: CASSPRDRGGHEQYF. CDR3 coding DNA: TGTGCCAGCAGCCCCCGGGACAGGGGTGGACACGAGCAGTACTTC.

The genes are TRBV4-3 and TRBJ1-4; TRBD1 matches 8 bases. CDR3 length: 17 amino acids. Germline V gene sequence: CDR1 LGHNA, CDR2 YSLEER. J lost 8 bases, V lost 0 bases, and 11 bases had no gene match. The CDR3 DNA reads TGCGCCAGCAGCCAAGATTTGGTATTGACAGGGGAGGAAAAACTGTTTTTT. Translation gives CASSQDLVLTGEEKLFF.

The chain carries TRBV30 and TRBJ1-2; D is uncertain. The CDR3 has 11 residues. V was pared by 3 bases and J by 7 bases, with 9 bases between. CDR1 is GTSNPN and CDR2 is SVGIG in the germline V gene (reference sequence). Written as DNA, the CDR3 is TGTGCCTGGAGCTTTGTATCTGGCTACACCTTC. Translating it yields CAWSFVSGYTF.

This clone was counted once. The chain links TRBV7-2 to TRBJ2-3; 7 bases are a match to TRBD1. There are 14 residues in the CDR3. Germline V gives CDR1 SGHTA, CDR2 FQGNSA. Losses at the gene ends were 1 base for V and 3 bases for J; bases not matched to a gene: 1. CDR3 residues: CASSLVQGTDTQYF. CDR3 DNA sequence: TGTGCCAGCAGCTTAGTACAGGGGACAGATACGCAGTATTTT.

CDR3 in amino acids: CASSLLAGGIQETQYF. CDR3 nucleotides: TGTGCCAGCAGCTTGCTAGCGGGAGGTATTCAAGAGACCCAGTACTTC. The J gene is TRBJ2-5, the V gene TRBV11-2; the match to TRBD2 covers 11 bases. The junction had 5 bases not matched to a gene; V was cut back by 3 bases and J by 2 bases. The CDR3 runs to 16 residues. Germline V lookup: CDR1 SGHAT, CDR2 FQNNGV.

The chain employs TRBV12-3 or TRBV12-4 and TRBJ1-1; D is unresolved. This CDR3 is 13 amino acids long. Trimming took 1 base from V and 3 from J, leaving 6 bases between them. CDR3 sequence reads: CASSLDGDTEAFF. DNA for the CDR3: TGTGCCAGCAGTTTAGACGGGGACACTGAAGCTTTCTTT.

V and J are TRBV30 and TRBJ2-7; D uncertain. Germline CDR1 reads GTSNPN; CDR2 reads SVGIG (reference sequence). There are 14 residues in the CDR3. V lost 0 bases and J 6 bases, leaving 15 bases between the germline ends. CDR3 amino acids: CAWSVSFPTLEQYF. The CDR3 DNA reads as TGTGCCTGGAGTGTCTCATTCCCGACACTCGAGCAGTACTTC.

Comment on this clone: A read error may produce the germline difference seen at one junction end. The V gene is TRBV5-1, the J gene TRBJ1-1; D unresolved. This CDR3 comprises 14 residues. Germline V gives CDR1 SGHRS, CDR2 YFSETQ. The CDR3 coding sequence is TGTGCCAGCAGCTTGATAGCGCAGAACACTGAAGCTTTCTTT. It is translated as CASSLIAQNTEAFF.

The chain is built from TRBV5-1 and TRBJ2-1; 8 bases are a match to TRBD1. The CDR3 extends over 16 amino acids. The V and J ends lost 6 bases and 1 base, in that order; junction bases with no gene match: 9. CDR1 SGHRS and CDR2 YFSETQ come from the germline V gene. Written as DNA, the CDR3 is TGCGCCAGCAACCCGCAGGGGGCGGGGTCCTACAATGAGCAGTTCTTC. Translating it yields CASNPQGAGSYNEQFF.

The chain employs TRBV5-4 and TRBJ2-1; 10 nucleotides align to TRBD1. Germline V gene data show CDR1 as SGHNT and CDR2 as YYREEE (reference sequence). This CDR3 has 15 amino acids. Germline trimming cut 3 bases from V and 4 bases from J; bases unmatched to any gene: 4. Written as DNA, the CDR3 is TGTGCCAGCAGCTCCCGGGACAGGGGTTACAATGAGCAGTTCTTC. Translation: CASSSRDRGYNEQFF.

The chain carries TRBV5-3 and TRBJ1-2; 8 nucleotides match TRBD1. TRBV5-3 is an ORF for which the function is uncertain. The CDR3 totals 15 residues. V shed 4 bases, J shed 7 bases, and the junction held 12 bases outside the gene matches. CDR3 loop: CARSQGQGRYPGYTF. Written as DNA, the CDR3 is TGTGCCAGAAGCCAAGGACAGGGACGATACCCTGGCTACACCTTC.

The chain's CDR3 is CASRRRGQGTEAFF. In nucleotides, the CDR3 is TGTGCCAGCAGAAGACGAGGACAGGGCACTGAAGCTTTCTTT. This rearrangement joins TRBV6-5 to TRBJ1-1, with TRBD1 identical over 8 bases. The V and J ends lost 6 bases and 4 bases, in that order; junction bases with no gene match: 7. The germline V gene encodes CDR1 MNHEY and CDR2 SVGAGI. This CDR3 is 14 amino acids long.

There are a few counts of this clone. This chain connects TRBV5-4 to TRBJ1-2, with 8 bases that match TRBD1. Germline CDR1 reads SGHNT; CDR2 reads YYREEE (reference sequence). This CDR3 contains 14 residues. V dropped 6 bases and J dropped 2; count of bases not matched to a gene: 6. The CDR3 DNA is TGTGCCAGCACCTTCGGGGACAGGAACTATGGCTACACCTTC. Translation gives CASTFGDRNYGYTF.